Listed below are T cell receptor beta chains from one sample, sequenced in a study of identical twins. Using its own MiXCR run on the 5' RACE reads, TCRdb lists one record per CDR3 protein. The profile shows hundreds of thousands of distinct CDR3 sequences, approximately 7% of them singletons. In addition, the sample was reused for a study of yellow fever vaccine responses in identical twins.

The sample consisted of memory (CD45RO+) T cells sorted from blood. These receptors were taken from a woman aged 18-30 years in good health. Each CDR3 is given with its conserved first and last residue. Where a row states a size, it is once, few, many or the class of an expanded clone; other rows omit it.

few	TRBJ1-1	TRBV2	CASNPGQNTEAFF
many	TRBJ1-1	TRBV7-9	CASSPRTANTEAFF
many	TRBJ2-3	TRBV20-1	CSARSTPTSTQYF
NA	TRBJ2-3	TRBV11-2	CASSLLFAGGVSTDTQYF
many	TRBJ1-1	TRBV27	CASSFYGTGGWDTEAFF
many	TRBJ2-7	TRBV27	CASSLGWSRDYEQYF
many	TRBJ2-1	TRBV7-3	CASSLSGTSYNEQFF
NA	TRBJ1-1	TRBV20-1	CSARDRVRAGANTEAFF
NA	TRBJ2-1	TRBV12-3/TRBV12-4	CARLVQGENEQFF
few	TRBJ2-5	TRBV28	CASSDLAGPQETQYF
few	TRBJ2-1	TRBV5-1	CASSLATGGTYNEQFF
few	TRBJ2-7	TRBV18	CASSPRAGNYEQYF
many	TRBJ1-1	TRBV12-3/TRBV12-4	CASSSGGEAFF
NA	TRBJ2-7	TRBV7-9	CASSLAGLAVEQYF
few	TRBJ1-5	TRBV12-3/TRBV12-4	CASSRESGDQPQHF
NA	TRBJ2-7	TRBV20-1	CSATPTSGAYEQYF
many	TRBJ1-1	TRBV27	CASSPARGFSTEAFF
few	TRBJ2-3	TRBV20-1	CSEMERGRNTDTQYF
many	TRBJ1-4	TRBV3-1	CASSQAQGSGNEKLFF
many	TRBJ2-7	TRBV3-1	CASSPASGSYEQYF
NA	TRBJ1-2	TRBV5-1	CASSLGSGAIGSGYTF
many	TRBJ1-6	TRBV20-1	CSARGGQLNSPLHF
few	TRBJ2-3	TRBV24-1	CATSVGQGPDTQYF
NA	TRBJ1-1	TRBV20-1	CSAQRFFNTEAFF
NA	TRBJ2-2	TRBV20-1	CSARAPRGGASTGELFF
few	TRBJ2-1	TRBV4-1	CASSQRDRGLNEQFF
many	TRBJ1-2	TRBV5-1	CASSLDLGSEYGYTF
many	TRBJ2-5	TRBV4-2	CASSQDLEGTQETQYF
few	TRBJ2-3	TRBV29-1	CSVETEFSTDTQYF
many	TRBJ1-5	TRBV12-3/TRBV12-4	CASSSTGNQPQHF
NA	TRBJ1-5	TRBV6-1	CASSVQDRGSNQPQHF
many	TRBJ1-2	TRBV14	CASSQDNQGRSYGYTF
many	TRBJ1-2	TRBV20-1	CSARTRYGYTF
few	TRBJ2-2	TRBV13	CASSSLQGVGELFF
NA	TRBJ2-7	TRBV29-1	CSVDEGPYEQYF
NA	TRBJ1-1	TRBV20-1	CSATTGLSTEAFF
NA	TRBJ1-1	TRBV5-1	CASSLAEGTFEAFF
many	TRBJ1-1	TRBV29-1	CSARSQGRNTEAFF
few	TRBJ1-4	TRBV18	CASSWGQPTNEKLFF
NA	TRBJ2-3	TRBV24-1	CATSDFPFGSGDSTDTQYF
NA	TRBJ2-1	TRBV28	CASRPGQGPRNEQFF
few	TRBJ2-7	TRBV2	CASREGAGTSYEQYF
NA	TRBJ2-3	TRBV20-1	CSARKLAGDTDTQYF
NA	TRBJ2-1	TRBV12-5	CASRGRVSSEQFF
many	TRBJ2-2	TRBV28	CASNTPLAGETGELFF
many	TRBJ2-1	TRBV3-1	CASSQAGTNNEQFF
few	TRBJ2-3	TRBV12-3/TRBV12-4	CASSSIAMTGGTQYF
few	TRBJ1-2	TRBV3-1	CASSQLSGTAEGGYTF
many	TRBJ2-4	TRBV2	CASKQGELAKNIQYF
NA	TRBJ2-6	TRBV3-1	CATRLAGVYSGANVLTF
many	TRBJ1-5	TRBV6-2/TRBV6-3	CASRTQGGLNQPQHF
NA	TRBJ2-7	TRBV6-1	CASSELGGGVYEQYF